The 26 T cell receptor beta chains given below trace back to one sample, sequenced in a study of vaccination and CD4 T cells after COVID-19. The antigens of these receptors remain unknown. The treatment: approximately nine-day PBMC culture with coronavirus spike peptide pools or control peptides (ViraFEST assay). Sequence data for DNA of cultured CD4+ T cells were generated by the Oncomine TCR Beta short-read assay. Using its own MiXCR run on the PCR reads, TCRdb lists one record per CDR3 protein. The data hold about 7,100 distinct CDR3 sequences, with around 60% observed a single time. Sequenced sample: CD4+ T cells from blood, cultured in vitro. These receptors were obtained from a human donor who had recovered from COVID-19.

The rearrangement uses TRBV2 and TRBJ1-2; 8 bases line up with TRBD1. Germline CDR1 is SNHLY and CDR2 is FYNNEI. V dropped 3 bases and J dropped 7; count of bases not matched to a gene: 4. This CDR3 is built from 13 residues. The DNA of the CDR3 is TGTGCCAGCAGTGACGACAGGGGAGGTGGCTACACCTTC. The encoded protein is CASSDDRGGGYTF.

The CDR3 DNA follows: TGTGCCAGCAGTGCCACCTTGAACACTGAAGCTTTCTTT. Its protein product is CASSATLNTEAFF. This rearrangement joins TRBV6-1 to TRBJ1-1; D is unclear. Between the trimmed V and J ends, which lost 4 bases and 0 bases, there was a span of 6 bases. There are 13 residues in the CDR3. CDR1 is MNHNS and CDR2 is SASEGT in the germline V gene.

The CDR3 protein is CASRSLSGSSNQPQHF. Written as DNA, the CDR3 is TGTGCCAGCAGGAGTTTGTCGGGGTCCAGCAATCAGCCCCAGCATTTT. The rearrangement joins TRBV27 to TRBJ1-5; D gene uncertain. Trimming shortened V by 6 bases and J by 1 base, and 16 bases separated the two germline ends. Germline loops: CDR1 MNHEY, CDR2 SMNVEV (reference sequence). CDR3 length equals 16 residues.

This rearrangement joins TRBV20-1 to TRBJ2-1; TRBD2 aligns across 9 bases. The junction had 9 bases not matched to a gene; V was cut back by 3 bases and J by 9 bases. This CDR3 comprises 14 residues. Germline V CDR1 and CDR2: DFQATT, SNEGSKA (reference sequence). CDR3 region: CSASGGLAWGEQFF. CDR3 bases: TGCAGTGCTAGTGGCGGACTAGCGTGGGGTGAGCAGTTCTTC.

The V gene is TRBV7-9, the J gene TRBJ2-7; TRBD2 is a possible D gene (6 bases). This CDR3 is 16 amino acids long. The ends were cut back, 1 base at V and 6 bases at J, with 19 bases in the middle. Looked up from germline, CDR1 is SEHNR and CDR2 is FQNEAQ (reference sequence). CDR3 sequence: CASSLDLAGTSREQYF. CDR3 sequence (DNA): TGTGCCAGCAGCTTAGATTTGGCGGGGACGAGCCGCGAGCAGTACTTC.

The chain has TRBV10-3 and TRBJ2-5; D remains unclear. Per germline, CDR1 ENHRY and CDR2 SYGVKD. This CDR3 has 13 amino acids. CDR3 protein: CVTQGQAQETQYF. CDR3 coding DNA: TGTGTCACCCAAGGGCAAGCTCAAGAGACCCAGTACTTC.

The V gene is TRBV7-2, the J gene TRBJ1-4; 8 bases match TRBD1. Germline V CDR1 and CDR2: SGHTA, FQGNSA. The CDR3 length is 15 residues. The V segment lost 5 bases and the J segment 3 bases; nucleotides outside the gene matches: 5. Here the CDR3 DNA reads TGTGCCAGCAGCCGAGGGACAGGAGCTAATGAAAAACTGTTTTTT. Amino acids: CASSRGTGANEKLFF.

This clonotype was seen only a few times. The rearrangement uses TRBV6-5 and TRBJ2-3; D possibly uses TRBD1 or TRBD2 (6 bases each). V dropped 4 bases and J dropped 0 bases, with 11 bases sitting between them. The CDR3 sequence is 15 residues long. The germline CDR1 and CDR2 sequences are MNHEY and SVGAGI. CDR3 sequence reads: CASSWGRGSTDTQYF. CDR3 coding DNA: TGTGCCAGCAGTTGGGGGCGGGGAAGCACAGATACGCAGTATTTT.

This rearrangement joins TRBV7-6 to TRBJ2-5, with a weak D call TRBD1 (7 bases). The CDR3 consists of 18 residues. Germline CDR1 and CDR2: SGHVS and FNYEAQ. V was trimmed by 10 bases and J by 5 bases, leaving 32 bases between them. In nucleotides, the CDR3 is TGTGCCAACAGGGGCGGGGACATGGGACCCCCCTTGACGGAGACCCAGTACTTC. This translates into CANRGGDMGPPLTETQYF.

This chain connects TRBV6-5 to TRBJ1-6; D not resolved. Per germline, CDR1 MNHEY and CDR2 SVGAGI. The CDR3 sequence is 17 residues long. V lost 0 bases to trimming and J lost 4 bases, with 13 bases between them. The CDR3 nucleotides read TGTGCCAGCAGTTACTCGAGGTCGGCTTATTATAATTCACCCCTCCACTTT. This encodes CASSYSRSAYYNSPLHF.

The rearrangement links TRBV5-1 to TRBJ2-3, with D possibly matching TRBD1 (6 bases). CDR1 and CDR2 from the germline V gene are SGHRS and YFSETQ. CDR3 size: 14 residues. V lost 3 bases and J lost 6, with 14 bases in between. In DNA form, the CDR3 reads TGCGCCAGCAGCTACGGGACACCCGGGGATACGCAGTATTTT. Encoded protein: CASSYGTPGDTQYF.

This clonotype has only a few counts. The rearrangement uses TRBV20-1 and TRBJ2-5, with 9 nucleotides matching TRBD2. This CDR3 region has 15 residues. The V gene's germline CDR1 is DFQATT and CDR2 SNEGSKA (reference sequence). Trimming removed 2 bases from V and 1 base from J; junction bases left unmatched: 5. The CDR3 protein is CSARLWRGGQETQYF. In DNA, the CDR3 is TGCAGTGCTAGATTGTGGCGGGGGGGCCAAGAGACCCAGTACTTC.

This clonotype was counted a few times. This sequence joins TRBV19 and TRBJ1-6, with D unclear. The V and J ends lost 3 bases and 6 bases respectively, with 6 bases between them. Germline lookup yields CDR1 LNHDA and CDR2 SQIVND (reference sequence). The CDR3 sequence is 13 residues long. The chain's CDR3 is CASSMRGNSPLHF. CDR3 bases: TGTGCCAGTAGTATGCGGGGTAATTCACCCCTCCACTTT.

The chain employs TRBV15 and TRBJ2-5; weak D call: TRBD2 (5 bases). Germline values: CDR1 LNHNV, CDR2 YYDKDF (reference sequence). The CDR3 is 13 amino acids. The ends were cut back, 1 base at V and 2 bases at J, with 5 bases in the middle. The CDR3 region has the DNA TGTGCCACCAGCAGAGCGGGGCAAGAGACCCAGTACTTC. Its protein is CATSRAGQETQYF.

The chain carries TRBV5-1 and TRBJ1-2; D is perhaps TRBD1 (5 bases). CDR3 length: 14 residues. The V gene lost 3 bases and the J gene lost 2 bases, with 11 bases spanning the gap. Looked up from germline, CDR1 is SGHRS and CDR2 is YFSETQ. The CDR3 nucleotides read TGCGCCAGCAGCTCCGGGACCTTCAACTATGGCTACACCTTC. Translating it yields CASSSGTFNYGYTF.

This clonotype is deemed medium-sized. The genes are TRBV6-5 and TRBJ2-2; D is possibly TRBD1 (5 bases). Germline CDR1 and CDR2: MNHEY and SVGAGI. The length of the CDR3 is 14 residues. V was cut by 2 bases and J by 5 bases, with 9 bases left in between. The chain's CDR3 is CASSYTGGTGELFF. The DNA of the CDR3 is TGTGCCAGCAGTTACACAGGTGGAACCGGGGAGCTGTTTTTT.

This clonotype was seen a single time. The chain is built from TRBV30 and TRBJ1-1; unclear D gene. This CDR3 region has 12 residues. Germline values: CDR1 GTSNPN, CDR2 SVGIG (reference sequence). V was clipped by 5 bases and J by 1 base, with 8 bases between them. This chain's CDR3 is CAWGYENTEAFF. CDR3 nucleotide sequence: TGTGCCTGGGGATATGAGAACACTGAAGCTTTCTTT.

The gene calls are TRBV5-4 and TRBJ1-2; TRBD1 matches at 12 bases. This CDR3 spans 13 amino acids. Germline V gene lookup returns CDR1 SGHNT and CDR2 YYREEE (reference sequence). The V segment lost 7 bases and the J segment 8 bases; nucleotides outside the gene matches: 6. CDR3 sequence: CASARDRGLGYTF. CDR3 DNA: TGTGCCAGCGCAAGGGACAGGGGGCTCGGCTACACCTTC.

The J gene is TRBJ1-1, the V gene TRBV7-9, with D maybe TRBD1 (5 bases). V lost 5 bases and J 0 bases, leaving 16 bases between the germline ends. Germline values: CDR1 SEHNR, CDR2 FQNEAQ (reference sequence). The CDR3 is 16 amino acids. The CDR3 sequence: CASSLRDGLMNTEAFF. The CDR3 nucleotides are TGTGCCAGCAGCCTCCGGGACGGCCTAATGAACACTGAAGCTTTCTTT.

The chain carries TRBV7-9 and TRBJ1-2; the match to TRBD1 covers 7 bases. The CDR3 is 14 residues long. Germline V gene lookup returns CDR1 SEHNR and CDR2 FQNEAQ (reference sequence). V lost 2 bases and J lost 8; bases outside the gene matches: 8. CDR3 in DNA: TGTGCCAGCAGCTTAAGCGACAGGGCTCTGGGCTACACCTTC. This sequence encodes CASSLSDRALGYTF.

The chain has TRBV7-2 and TRBJ2-3; 8 nucleotides match TRBD2. The CDR3 spans 16 residues. CDR1 and CDR2 (germline): SGHTA, FQGNSA. With V trimmed by 3 bases and J by 2 bases, 7 bases remained unmatched. CDR3 bases: TGTGCCAGCAGCTTGGGGCGGGGGGCAAACACAGATACGCAGTATTTT. Amino acid sequence: CASSLGRGANTDTQYF.

The V call is TRBV19, the J call TRBJ1-5, with D possibly matching TRBD1 (6 bases). The V gene's germline CDR1 is LNHDA and CDR2 SQIVND (reference sequence). This CDR3 is built from 16 residues. With 6 bases removed from V and 4 bases from J, the gap between germline ends came to 19 bases. CDR3 DNA sequence: TGTGCCAGTAGCCCCAAGGGGGAGTCGTGGAATCAGCCCCAGCATTTT. As protein: CASSPKGESWNQPQHF.

V and J are TRBV12-3 or TRBV12-4 and TRBJ1-6; perhaps TRBD1 as D (5 bases). Trimming shortened V by 6 bases and J by 6 bases, and 15 bases separated the two germline ends. The CDR3 runs 15 residues. The CDR3 DNA is TGTGCCAGCAGCTTGGGACTCAGGGTTAATTCACCCCTCCACTTT. Translation gives CASSLGLRVNSPLHF.

CDR3 sequence reads: CAVKGPGLAGEETQYF. CDR3 DNA sequence: TGTGCCGTCAAGGGACCGGGACTAGCGGGAGAAGAGACCCAGTACTTC. The V gene is TRBV24-1, the J gene TRBJ2-5; 14 positions match TRBD2. The V gene's germline CDR1 is KGHDR and CDR2 SFDVKD. V lost 12 bases, J lost 3 bases, and 11 bases stayed unmatched. This CDR3 region has 16 residues.

CDR3 in DNA: TGTGCCAGCAGCCGGGGGACAGGGGGATCCTATGGCTACACCTTC. It encodes CASSRGTGGSYGYTF. The J gene is TRBJ1-2, the V gene TRBV12-3 or TRBV12-4; 11 bases map to TRBD1. Trimming removed 6 bases from V and 4 bases from J; junction bases left unmatched: 7. CDR3 length equals 15 residues.

This chain links TRBV7-9 with TRBJ2-2, with 11 bases matching TRBD2. The V gene end was trimmed by 0 bases and the J gene end by 7 bases; junction bases not matched to a gene: 4. The CDR3 has 16 amino acids. Germline V CDR1 and CDR2: SEHNR, FQNEAQ (reference sequence). CDR3 protein: CASSLALAGDIGELFF. The DNA of the CDR3 is TGTGCCAGCAGCTTAGCACTAGCGGGAGATATCGGGGAGCTGTTTTTT. Filled out from reference TRBV7-9 and TRBJ2-2, the complete variable domain reads DTGVSQNPRHKITKRGQNVTFRCDPISEHNRLYWYRQTLGQGPEFLTYFQNEAQLEKSRLLSDRFSAERPKGSFSTLEIQRTEQGDSAMYLCASSLALAGDIGELFFGEGSRLTVL.